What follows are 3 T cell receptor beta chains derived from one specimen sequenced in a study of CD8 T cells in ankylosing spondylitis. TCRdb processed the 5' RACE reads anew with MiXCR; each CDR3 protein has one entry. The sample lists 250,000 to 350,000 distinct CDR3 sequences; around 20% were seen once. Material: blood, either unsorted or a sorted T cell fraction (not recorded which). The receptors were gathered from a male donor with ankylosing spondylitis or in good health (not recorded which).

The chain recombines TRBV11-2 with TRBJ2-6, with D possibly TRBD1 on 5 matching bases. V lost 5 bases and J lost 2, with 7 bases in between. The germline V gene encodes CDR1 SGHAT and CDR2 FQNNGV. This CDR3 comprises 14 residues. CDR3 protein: CASSRGAGANVLTF. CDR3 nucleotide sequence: TGTGCCAGCAGCAGGGGTGCTGGGGCCAACGTCCTGACTTTC.

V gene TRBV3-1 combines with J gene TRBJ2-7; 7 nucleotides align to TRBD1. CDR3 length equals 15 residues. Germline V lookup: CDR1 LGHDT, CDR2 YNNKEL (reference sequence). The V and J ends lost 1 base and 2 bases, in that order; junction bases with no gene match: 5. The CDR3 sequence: CASSQGAGGPYEQYV. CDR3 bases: TGTGCCAGCAGCCAAGGGGCAGGGGGACCCTACGAGCAGTACGTC.

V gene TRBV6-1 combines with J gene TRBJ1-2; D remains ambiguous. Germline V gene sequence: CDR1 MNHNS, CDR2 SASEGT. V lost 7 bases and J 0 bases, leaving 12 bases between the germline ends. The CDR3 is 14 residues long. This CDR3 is CASKPGGTNYGYTF. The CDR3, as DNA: TGTGCCAGCAAGCCCGGAGGGACTAACTATGGCTACACCTTC.